Here is one T cell receptor beta chain with its context. Its antigen is undetermined. This sample was taken from a study of Ad26.COV2.S vaccination and SARS-CoV-2 variants. The study, taken as a whole, reports: Substantial breadth was reportedly displayed by spike-specific CD8+ and CD4+ T cell responses after vaccination. Vaccinated and placebo-treated recipients had similar non-spike TCR breadth.

Treatment specified: 15 to 20 received Ad26.COV2.S at low or high dose, single or two shots; about 5 received placebo; per-sample allocation not given. Vaccine and placebo recipients were sampled on day 63 after the first injection. Aged 18-55 years, donor was enrolled in Boston in 2020. V was pared by 0 bases and J by 4 bases, with 2 bases of the junction left unmatched. This CDR3 has 15 residues. Germline assignment: CDR1 KGHSH and CDR2 LQKENI. Generated by immunoSEQ multiplex PCR, the TCRdb table keeps only in-frame clones and is missing some. This sample has under 500,000 clones, with 92% found just once.

This TCR came from a person between 18 and 65 years old who received the Ad26.COV2.S COVID-19 vaccine or a placebo. This specimen consisted of peripheral blood, obtained in a trial of Ad26.COV2.S vaccine versus placebo. The rearrangement uses TRBV18 and TRBJ2-1; 8 bases match TRBD2. This CDR3 reads CASSPPSGAYNEQFF. CDR3 nucleotides: TGTGCCAGCTCACCACCTAGCGGGGCGTACAATGAGCAGTTCTTC.